The rows below give T cell receptor beta chains drawn from one sample of a study of CD8 T cells in ankylosing spondylitis. TCRdb ran MiXCR on the 5' RACE reads and lists one entry per CDR3 protein. In the table there are 200,000 to 250,000 distinct CDR3 sequences, about 18% of which are singletons. Source material: blood, either unsorted or a sorted T cell fraction (not recorded which). These receptors originate from a male donor with ankylosing spondylitis. The CDR3 runs from the conserved cysteine through the conserved F or W. A D gene is named only where the DNA matches it firmly. Not every row has a clone size; where given, it reads once, few, many or a size class.

d_call,v_call,j_call,clone_size,cdr3_nt,cdr3_aa
.,TRBV10-3,TRBJ2-3,.,TGTGCCATCAAGGTTGGAGATACGCAGTATTTT,CAIKVGDTQYF
TRBD1,TRBV5-5,TRBJ2-1,few,TGTGCCAGCAGCTTGTTCAGCTCAGGGGGAGAGCAGTTCTTC,CASSLFSSGGEQFF
.,TRBV5-8,TRBJ2-3,.,TGTGCCAGCAGCCATGGCACAGAGACTAGCACAGATACGCAGTATTTT,CASSHGTETSTDTQYF
TRBD1,TRBV12-3/TRBV12-4,TRBJ2-3,few,TGTGCCAGCAGGTATCGACAGGGGGTTGTGGATACGCAGTATTTT,CASRYRQGVVDTQYF
TRBD2,TRBV5-6,TRBJ2-1,.,TGTGCCAGCAGCTTGGAAGTAGCGGGGTTCTACAATGAGCAGTTCTTC,CASSLEVAGFYNEQFF
TRBD1,TRBV19,TRBJ1-1,.,TGTGCCAGTACCCTCCGAGGGGGCGGATACACTGAAGCTTTCTTT,CASTLRGGGYTEAFF
.,TRBV14,TRBJ2-3,.,TGTGCCAGCAGCCATGGCTCTCCGGGACTCCAGTATTTT,CASSHGSPGLQYF
TRBD2,TRBV14,TRBJ2-7,.,TGTGCCAGCAGCCGCAGCCCGGGACTAGCGGGAGACTACGAGCAGTACTTC,CASSRSPGLAGDYEQYF
.,TRBV5-1,TRBJ1-1,many,TGCGCCAGCAGCTTCGGAGGGACTCATGAAGCTTTCTTT,CASSFGGTHEAFF
TRBD1,TRBV11-3,TRBJ1-1,.,TGTGCCAGCATCGCCGAGGACAGGGCGGGTCACACTGAAGCTTTCTTT,CASIAEDRAGHTEAFF
TRBD2,TRBV27,TRBJ2-5,.,TGTGCCAGCAGTTTCCAGCGGGGGGGAAAAGAGACCCAGTACTTC,CASSFQRGGKETQYF
.,TRBV20-1,TRBJ2-1,.,TGCAGTGCTAGAGATTGGTTTTCGTCTAGCGACAGGAATGAGCAGTTCTTC,CSARDWFSSSDRNEQFF
TRBD2,TRBV10-3,TRBJ2-2,.,TGTGCCATCAGAGAGACTAGCCTCCGAGCGACACGAGGGGAGCTGTTTTTT,CAIRETSLRATRGELFF
TRBD1,TRBV15,TRBJ1-3,.,TGTGCCACCAGCAGCAAGACAGGGGATCGGATATATTTT,CATSSKTGDRIYF
.,TRBV5-4,TRBJ2-1,.,TGTGCCAGCAGCCCCCTCGGGCCCGATGAGCAGTTCTTC,CASSPLGPDEQFF
.,TRBV27,TRBJ2-3,.,TGTGCCAGCAGTCCCTCCTCCTACACAGATACGCAGTATTTT,CASSPSSYTDTQYF
.,TRBV12-3/TRBV12-4,TRBJ1-6,few,TGTGCCAGCAGTTCCGGGACACCCGGCACACCCCTCCACTTT,CASSSGTPGTPLHF
.,TRBV7-7,TRBJ2-1,.,TGTGCTAGCAGCTTAGAGGGGGGCACTGAGCAGTTCTTC,CASSLEGGTEQFF
.,TRBV9,TRBJ2-1,.,TGTGCCAGCAGCGTAGCGGGAGCTAACTACAATGAGCAGTTCTTC,CASSVAGANYNEQFF
.,TRBV27,TRBJ1-1,.,TGTGCCAGCGGGATAACCATGGTTTGGGGGGTCACTGAAGCTTTCTTT,CASGITMVWGVTEAFF
.,TRBV12-3/TRBV12-4,TRBJ1-3,many,TGTGCCAGCATCCTCAAGAGCTCTGGAAACACCATATATTTT,CASILKSSGNTIYF
.,TRBV18,TRBJ2-7,.,TGTGCCAGCTCCCCTAGGGGGGTCTACGAGCAGTACTTC,CASSPRGVYEQYF
.,TRBV6-1,TRBJ1-1,.,TGTGCCAGCAGTGACCCTTCCTTGAACACTGAAGCTTTCTTT,CASSDPSLNTEAFF
.,TRBV7-9,TRBJ1-4,once,TGTGCCAGCAGCCAACCCGGGGGTGAAAAACTGTTTTTT,CASSQPGGEKLFF
.,TRBV6-2/TRBV6-3,TRBJ2-5,.,TGTGCCAGCAGTCCCCAACTAGAGAGGGAGACCCAGTACTTC,CASSPQLERETQYF
.,TRBV9,TRBJ1-1,.,TGTGCCAGCCAAGCCCCGGGCTTGAACACTGAAGCTTTCTTT,CASQAPGLNTEAFF
TRBD2,TRBV20-1,TRBJ2-5,many,TGCAGTGCCCAGGCCGGGACTAGCGGGAGTGAGACCCAGTACTTC,CSAQAGTSGSETQYF
.,TRBV5-5,TRBJ1-1,few,TGTGCCAGCAGCTTAAGGGACCCAGTGAACACTGAAGCTTTCTTT,CASSLRDPVNTEAFF
.,TRBV7-8,TRBJ2-2,.,TGTGCCAGCAGCTTAAGGCGTGGCGGGGAGCTGTTTTTT,CASSLRRGGELFF
.,TRBV9,TRBJ2-3,few,TGTGCCAGCAGCGCTGGGGGCCCCAGCGCAGATACGCAGTATTTT,CASSAGGPSADTQYF
.,TRBV7-8,TRBJ2-7,.,TGTGCCAGCAGCTCCCTAACGGGGGCAGGTTACGAGCAGTACTTC,CASSSLTGAGYEQYF
.,TRBV28,TRBJ2-7,.,TGTGCCAGCAGTTTCCCGGGCAACGAGCAGTACTTC,CASSFPGNEQYF
TRBD2,TRBV5-6,TRBJ2-3,few,TGTGCCAGCAGCGCGGGACTAGCGGGGGTCACAGATACGCAGTATTTT,CASSAGLAGVTDTQYF
.,TRBV4-1,TRBJ2-5,.,TGCGCCAGCAGCCTGTCGCCAACAGCCCAAGAGACCCAGTACTTC,CASSLSPTAQETQYF
.,TRBV15,TRBJ1-1,.,TGTGCCACCAGCAACCCACAGGAGTACACTGAAGCTTTCTTT,CATSNPQEYTEAFF